This TCR beta chain was found in a study of CD4 and CD8 cells across lung adenocarcinoma regions (dated by TCRdb to 2016 to 2018). Background for the entire study: Intratumor heterogeneity of the T cell receptor repertoire was examined by comparing tumor centers with tumor margins.

Library method: PCR. Reads for this sample came from a HiSeq X Ten. In TCRdb, the public reads were trimmed at Q25 with fastp and aligned with MiXCR, with productive beta chains retained. Rows with a matching CDR3 protein are joined into one entry that keeps the most common DNA and genes. This sample lists around 25,000 distinct CDR3 sequences; over 45% were detected once. The ten largest make up about half of the sample. With regard to this clonotype: What antigen it recognizes has not been identified. The record has no base qualities; no much larger clone is one base away.

Taken from the germline V gene, the CDR1 and CDR2 loops are MNHNS and SASEGT. From its cysteine to its phenylalanine, the CDR3 spans 18 amino acids. Only the CDR3 DNA stays, 54 bases, in frame from base 1. Clipping removes 6 bases from V and 5 bases from J, with 18 as the unmatched junction base count. Patients with localized lung adenocarcinoma, a subtype of non-small cell lung cancer, were used as donors. These samples came from the centers of localized lung adenocarcinomas. For TCR repertoire analysis, CD8+ T cells taken from tumor tissue were profiled apart from CD4+ T cells. This receptor chain uses TRBV6-1 and TRBJ2-3; 9 bases in the middle match TRBD2. The sequence derives from a male donor with lung adenocarcinoma. The CD4 and CD8 labels of this study may be unreliable. The sample comprised CD8+ T cells from the center of a lung tumor. The cell subset or site label on this specimen signifies: tumor center region. The CDR3 protein sequence reads: CASSEAGGGSPDKDTQYF. The nucleotide sequence is given as TGTGCCAGCAGCGAGGCGGGAGGGGGGAGCCCAGACAAAGATACGCAGTATTTT.